This T cell receptor beta chain was observed in a study of T cells in Graves' hyperthyroidism and ophthalmopathy. RNA transcripts were the template for amplifying TCR beta CDR3 regions. Initially, a first-round RT-PCR of the TCR CDR3 employed the HTBI primer set. TCRdb independently ran MiXCR on the multiplex PCR reads; one entry per CDR3 protein. This table has around 300,000 distinct CDR3 sequences, roughly 13% appearing once. Stable disease denoted Graves' hyperthyroidism without ophthalmopathy progression within 18 months. Patients showing uncontrolled infection, other autoimmune disease, pregnancy or lactation were ineligible. This clonotype was counted ten times or more. Its antigen remains unknown. Findings and limits, study-wide: Blood also held most thyroid clonotypes expanded beyond 0.001.

The CDR3 is 12 residues long. V dropped 3 bases and J dropped 4 bases, with 7 bases sitting between them. This receptor was taken from a woman aged 35 to 49 with Graves' hyperthyroidism. This sequence joins TRBV12-3 or TRBV12-4 and TRBJ2-7; D remains unclear. The sequencing sample was made of blood. The CDR3 sequence: CASSFMGYEQYF. CDR3 nucleotide sequence: TGTGCCAGCAGTTTCATGGGTTACGAGCAGTACTTC.